These 23 T cell receptor beta chains were sequenced from one sample in a study of blood T cells in healthy people across ages. With a J-beta primer mix and a sample-barcoded 5' primer, a second PCR ran about 6 to 11 cycles. TCRdb recomputed calls from the 5' RACE reads with MiXCR, one row per CDR3 protein. The sample carries about 1.5 million distinct CDR3 sequences, roughly 43% recorded once. The sample comprised blood. The receptors were sampled from a woman aged 18-35 years in good health.

Only a few counts were recorded for this clonotype. V and J are TRBV6-5 and TRBJ2-4; 7 bases are a match to TRBD1. Unmatched junction bases numbered 6, after V lost 7 bases and J lost 6 bases. The CDR3 spans 13 residues. The germline V gene encodes CDR1 MNHEY and CDR2 SVGAGI. The CDR3 DNA reads TGTGCCAGCACCCGACAGGGATTAAACATTCAGTACTTC. Translated: CASTRQGLNIQYF.

The V call is TRBV29-1, the J call TRBJ1-1, with 7 bases identical to TRBD1. The ends lost 6 bases at V and 5 bases at J; junction bases unmatched: 21. Germline V CDR1 and CDR2: SQVTM, ANQGSEA. The CDR3 runs to 17 residues. CDR3 region: CSVVPTGRYSLGTEAFF. The CDR3 nucleotides read TGCAGCGTGGTCCCGACAGGGCGATATTCCTTGGGAACTGAAGCTTTCTTT.

CDR3 sequence (DNA): TGCAGTGCAAGGGACTGGCACAATGAGCAGTTCTTC. This gives the protein CSARDWHNEQFF. J is TRBJ2-1 and V is TRBV20-1, with a possible D match to TRBD2 (6 bases). Between the trimmed V and J ends, which lost 6 bases and 5 bases, there was a span of 11 bases. This CDR3 spans 12 amino acids. The germline V gene encodes CDR1 DFQATT and CDR2 SNEGSKA (reference sequence).

The genes are TRBV4-1 and TRBJ2-3, with D unclear. Germline CDR1 is MGHRA and CDR2 is YSYEKL. The V gene lost 3 bases and the J gene lost 3 bases, with 10 bases spanning the gap. There are 14 residues in the CDR3. The CDR3 loop is CASSHRLGTDTQYF. For the CDR3, the DNA is TGCGCCAGCAGCCACCGACTTGGGACAGATACGCAGTATTTT.

As for this clonotype: A read error may explain this, as a much larger clone is one base away. The rearrangement uses TRBV3-1 and TRBJ1-1; D remains ambiguous. This CDR3 contains 13 residues. Germline-derived CDR1 and CDR2 are LGHDT and YNNKEL (reference sequence). The CDR3 DNA reads as TGTGCCAGCAGCCAAGGACGGAACACTGGAGCTTTCTTT. Its translation is CASSQGRNTGAFF.

This clonotype was counted only a few times. This chain uses TRBV4-1 with TRBJ2-3; D is tentatively TRBD1 or TRBD2 (7 bases each). Trimming took off 0 bases at V and 6 bases at J, with 19 bases between the two ends. Germline V CDR1 and CDR2: MGHRA, YSYEKL. The CDR3 contains 17 residues. The CDR3 region is CASSQELQGRVEDTQYF. CDR3 DNA: TGCGCCAGCAGCCAAGAGCTACAGGGGAGGGTTGAGGATACGCAGTATTTT.

This clonotype appeared many times. The junction shows a germline mismatch at one end, possibly a read error. The gene calls are TRBV4-3 and TRBJ1-1; D gene uncertain. The CDR3 sequence is 13 residues long. Germline assignment: CDR1 LGHNA and CDR2 YSLEER. The CDR3, as DNA: TGTGCCAGCAGCCAAGATCTGGGCACTGAAGCTTTCTTT. This encodes CASSQDLGTEAFF.

The chain uses TRBV29-1 and TRBJ1-2; a possible D gene is TRBD1 (6 bases). Germline V gene sequence: CDR1 SQVTM, CDR2 ANQGSEA. V shed 4 bases and J shed 7 bases, with 10 bases lying between them. The CDR3 loop spans 11 amino acids. CDR3 sequence: CSVVQGRGYTF. The CDR3 DNA reads TGCAGCGTTGTACAGGGCCGTGGCTACACCTTC.

The gene calls are TRBV29-1 and TRBJ1-1; weak D call: TRBD1 (5 bases). This CDR3 spans 12 amino acids. Per the germline V gene, CDR1 is SQVTM and CDR2 is ANQGSEA. The ends were cut back, 7 bases at V and 1 base at J, with 10 bases in the middle. This chain's CDR3 is CSGNRQNTEAFF. The CDR3, as DNA: TGCAGCGGAAACAGGCAGAACACTGAAGCTTTCTTT.

The chain links TRBV5-1 to TRBJ2-1, with 13 positions matching TRBD2. J was trimmed by 9 bases and V by 0 bases; bases with no gene match: 6. This CDR3 is built from 16 residues. The germline gives CDR1 SGHRS, CDR2 YFSETQ. This CDR3 reads CASSLGLAGGKGEQFF. For the CDR3, the DNA is TGCGCCAGCAGCTTGGGACTAGCGGGAGGTAAAGGTGAGCAGTTCTTC.

The CDR3 nucleotides are TGTGCCAGCAGCCAAAGTACTAGCGTCCAAGAGACCCAGTACTTC. The encoded protein is CASSQSTSVQETQYF. The rearrangement links TRBV3-1 to TRBJ2-5; 7 bases agree with TRBD2. V shed 2 bases, J shed 1 base, and the junction held 4 bases outside the gene matches. The CDR3 is 15 residues long. CDR1 and CDR2 from the germline V gene are LGHDT and YNNKEL (reference sequence).

The sample holds a few counts of this clonotype. The V gene is TRBV10-3, the J gene TRBJ2-3; TRBD2 matches 11 bases. CDR1 ENHRY and CDR2 SYGVKD come from the germline V gene. V was clipped by 10 bases and J by 0 bases; unmatched bases: 18. CDR3 size: 19 residues. CDR3 in DNA: TGTGCCACCACTAGACTAGCGGGGCTACATTTCCCTAGCACAGATACGCAGTATTTT. It translates to CATTRLAGLHFPSTDTQYF.

A few counts support this clonotype. The V call is TRBV2, the J call TRBJ2-2, with a weak D call TRBD2 (6 bases). Germline values: CDR1 SNHLY, CDR2 FYNNEI. The CDR3 length is 14 residues. V lost 4 bases and J 6 bases, leaving 12 bases between the germline ends. CDR3 amino acids: CASSVRGMAGELFF. The CDR3 coding sequence is TGTGCCAGCAGTGTTCGCGGGATGGCCGGGGAGCTGTTTTTT.

The CDR3 protein is CSVEESRETQYF. For the CDR3, the DNA is TGCAGCGTTGAAGAATCTCGGGAGACCCAGTACTTC. This chain uses TRBV29-1 with TRBJ2-5; D unresolved. Trimming took 0 bases from V and 5 from J, leaving 7 bases between them. Germline V lookup: CDR1 SQVTM, CDR2 ANQGSEA. The CDR3 has 12 residues.

As for this clonotype: This sequence may be a read error, since a much larger clone differs from it by one base. The chain employs TRBV20-1 and TRBJ2-5; no reliable D call. Trimming shortened V by 3 bases and J by 11 bases, and 22 bases separated the two germline ends. This CDR3 is built from 14 residues. The germline gives CDR1 DFQATT, CDR2 SNEGSKA (reference sequence). The CDR3 coding sequence is TGCAGTGCTAGCCCTGAGGACCGGAACAATGAGCAGTACTTC. Protein sequence: CSASPEDRNNEQYF.

V gene TRBV5-6 combines with J gene TRBJ2-7; no definite D call. This CDR3 is built from 13 residues. The ends were cut back, 2 bases at V and 3 bases at J, with 9 bases in the middle. Germline CDR1 reads SGHDT; CDR2 reads YYEEEE. For the CDR3, the DNA is TGTGCCAGCAGCTTTGGCCCCTACTACGAGCAGTACTTC. Its protein product is CASSFGPYYEQYF.

This clonotype has just a few counts. This CDR3 is CASSLVTLGLAGGTYNEQFF. The CDR3 DNA reads TGTGCCAGCAGCTTAGTTACCCTCGGACTAGCGGGAGGGACCTACAATGAGCAGTTCTTC. The chain is built from TRBV7-2 and TRBJ2-1; 15 nucleotides line up with TRBD2. Looked up from germline, CDR1 is SGHTA and CDR2 is FQGNSA. CDR3 length: 20 amino acids. J lost 2 bases, V lost 1 base, and 9 bases had no gene match.

The table lists this clonotype with a count of one. V is TRBV5-6 and J is TRBJ1-2, with D perhaps TRBD1 (5 bases). Trimming pared 6 bases from V and 4 bases from J, leaving 16 bases between. The CDR3 has 14 amino acids. CDR1 SGHDT and CDR2 YYEEEE come from the germline V gene. The CDR3 region is CASTETGTVYGYTF. The CDR3, as DNA: TGTGCCAGCACCGAGACCGGGACGGTCTATGGCTACACCTTC.

In its sample, this clonotype was seen once. The genes are TRBV6-6 and TRBJ2-5; 11 bases map to TRBD1. Trimming at V came to 2 bases and at J to 3 bases, leaving 5 bases not matched to a gene. CDR3 length: 16 amino acids. Germline CDR1 and CDR2: MNHNY and SVGAGI (reference sequence). The CDR3, as DNA: TGTGCCAGCAGTTACCCTGGACAGGGGGCGAAAGAGACCCAGTACTTC. Translation gives CASSYPGQGAKETQYF.

The chain recombines TRBV28 with TRBJ1-3; the D is unclear. The CDR3 sequence is 13 residues long. CDR1 and CDR2 (germline): MDHEN, SYDVKM. Trimming stripped 6 bases from V and 0 bases from J, with 6 bases between. The CDR3 reads CASREGSGNTIYF. The CDR3 DNA follows: TGTGCCAGCAGGGAAGGCTCTGGAAACACCATATATTTT.

The sample holds a few counts of this clonotype. The gene calls are TRBV14 and TRBJ2-1; possibly TRBD1 for D (5 bases). This CDR3 has 16 residues. With 1 base removed from V and 4 bases from J, the gap between germline ends came to 14 bases. Germline V CDR1 and CDR2: SGHDN, FVKESK. The CDR3 sequence is CASSQVKTEVYNEQFF. Here the CDR3 DNA reads TGTGCCAGCAGCCAAGTGAAGACAGAGGTTTACAATGAGCAGTTCTTC.

The rearrangement joins TRBV9 to TRBJ2-5; 11 nucleotides line up with TRBD1. Germline CDR1 reads SGDLS; CDR2 reads YYNGEE. The CDR3 runs to 15 residues. The trim removed 3 bases at V and 5 bases at J, leaving 6 bases unmatched. The CDR3 region has the DNA TGTGCCAGCAGCGGTGGACAGGGGGCCGGGGAGACCCAGTACTTC. Its translation: CASSGGQGAGETQYF.

J is TRBJ1-4 and V is TRBV18; D unresolved. Germline CDR1 is KGHSH and CDR2 is LQKENI. Between the trimmed V and J ends, which lost 2 bases and 8 bases, there was a span of 15 bases. The CDR3 spans 15 residues. The CDR3 DNA follows: TGTGCCAGCTCACCAGAGGCCGGAAATTGGGAAAAACTGTTTTTT. It translates to CASSPEAGNWEKLFF.